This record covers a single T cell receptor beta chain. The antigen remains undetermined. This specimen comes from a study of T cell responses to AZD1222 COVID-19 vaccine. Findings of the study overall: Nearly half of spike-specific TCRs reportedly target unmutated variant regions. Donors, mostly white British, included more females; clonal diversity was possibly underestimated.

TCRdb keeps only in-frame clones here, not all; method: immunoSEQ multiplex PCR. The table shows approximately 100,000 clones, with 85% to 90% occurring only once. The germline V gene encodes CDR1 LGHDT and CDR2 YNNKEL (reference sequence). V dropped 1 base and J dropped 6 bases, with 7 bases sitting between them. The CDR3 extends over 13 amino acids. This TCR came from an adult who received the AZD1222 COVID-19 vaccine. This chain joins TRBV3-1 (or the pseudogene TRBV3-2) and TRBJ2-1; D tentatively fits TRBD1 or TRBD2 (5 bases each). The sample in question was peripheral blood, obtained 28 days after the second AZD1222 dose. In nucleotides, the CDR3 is TGTGCCAGCAGCCAAGGGGGGAGCAATGAGCAGTTCTTC. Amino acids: CASSQGGSNEQFF.